This is a list of T cell receptor beta chains from one sample in a study of T-cell reconstitution after alpha-beta-depleted transplantation in children. TCRdb recomputed calls from the PCR reads with MiXCR, one row per CDR3 protein. Among roughly 300,000 distinct CDR3 sequences, about 9.3% were seen once, and the ten largest hold approximately 2.3%. Material: PBMCs from the stem cell graft donor, obtained from the stem cell graft. These receptors all stem from a human donor who donated a stem cell graft to a child with acute lymphoblastic leukemia. CDR3s include the opening cysteine and the closing phenylalanine or tryptophan. Each record gives: V gene, D gene, CDR3 protein. D genes are given only for firm matches.

V gene: TRBV18
D gene: TRBD1
CDR3 protein: CASSRDRGEQYF

V gene: TRBV11-2
D gene: -
CDR3 protein: CASILTLEDPPGELFF

V gene: TRBV5-1
D gene: TRBD1
CDR3 protein: CASSPGQGSGELFF

V gene: TRBV7-9
D gene: -
CDR3 protein: CASSQKNSLEQFF

V gene: TRBV25-1
D gene: -
CDR3 protein: CASSGQGPYNEQFF

V gene: TRBV20-1
D gene: -
CDR3 protein: CSARDPNEQFF

V gene: TRBV7-2
D gene: -
CDR3 protein: CASSSQAGNTEAFF

V gene: TRBV7-9
D gene: -
CDR3 protein: CASSLVTNPQFF

V gene: TRBV25-1
D gene: -
CDR3 protein: CASSEGTAYGYTF

V gene: TRBV5-1
D gene: -
CDR3 protein: CASRLSGQLPYQETQYF

V gene: TRBV7-8
D gene: TRBD2
CDR3 protein: CASSSGAGAWDTQYF

V gene: TRBV4-1
D gene: -
CDR3 protein: CASSQGLSGYSNQPQHF

V gene: TRBV20-1
D gene: -
CDR3 protein: CSAKRSTNEKLFF

V gene: TRBV4-1
D gene: TRBD1
CDR3 protein: CASSPHGTGGVEQYF

V gene: TRBV19
D gene: TRBD1
CDR3 protein: CASSIRQGSGETQYF

V gene: TRBV5-1
D gene: -
CDR3 protein: CASCRAGTGELFF

V gene: TRBV15
D gene: -
CDR3 protein: CATSRERRGFGYTF

V gene: TRBV7-2
D gene: -
CDR3 protein: CASSLAGSGLRETQYF

V gene: TRBV7-9
D gene: -
CDR3 protein: CASSLAGRPEAFF

V gene: TRBV28
D gene: TRBD1
CDR3 protein: CASSLDRGSGNTIYF

V gene: TRBV20-1
D gene: -
CDR3 protein: CSASHQGGGWGTQYF

V gene: TRBV12-3/TRBV12-4
D gene: -
CDR3 protein: CASSPQGFGSNQPQHF

V gene: TRBV29-1
D gene: TRBD2
CDR3 protein: CSAPSPLLAGGSQETQYF

V gene: TRBV5-5
D gene: -
CDR3 protein: CASSLAVGQPQHF

V gene: TRBV15
D gene: TRBD2
CDR3 protein: CATSSRTSSWVGNEQFF

V gene: TRBV6-2/TRBV6-3
D gene: -
CDR3 protein: CASSYVKYNEQFF

V gene: TRBV20-1
D gene: TRBD2
CDR3 protein: CSASPSGTTYEQYF

V gene: TRBV6-1
D gene: TRBD1
CDR3 protein: CASSGQGVSYEQYF

V gene: TRBV4-3
D gene: TRBD2
CDR3 protein: CASSHFIAGGDNEQFF

V gene: TRBV27
D gene: TRBD2
CDR3 protein: CASRGTSGRGEQFF

V gene: TRBV4-1
D gene: -
CDR3 protein: CASSQRTPDTQYF

V gene: TRBV18
D gene: -
CDR3 protein: CASSPGGRDTGELFF

V gene: TRBV4-1
D gene: TRBD1
CDR3 protein: CASSRIQGGNAGELFF

V gene: TRBV10-3
D gene: TRBD1
CDR3 protein: CAIREGTGGGYTF

V gene: TRBV4-1
D gene: -
CDR3 protein: CASSHMNTEAFF

V gene: TRBV2
D gene: TRBD1
CDR3 protein: CATVEQGNVDTEAFF

V gene: TRBV5-1
D gene: -
CDR3 protein: CASSARLEDTQYF

V gene: TRBV27
D gene: -
CDR3 protein: CASSPGTGFEQYF

V gene: TRBV20-1
D gene: TRBD2
CDR3 protein: CSARETIAGGETQYF

V gene: TRBV7-9
D gene: TRBD1
CDR3 protein: CASSTPRDSSNQPQHF

V gene: TRBV4-1
D gene: TRBD2
CDR3 protein: CASRGGLAGDGTGELFF

V gene: TRBV6-2/TRBV6-3
D gene: -
CDR3 protein: CASSSQLPRELFF

V gene: TRBV7-3
D gene: TRBD1
CDR3 protein: CASSAGQGGTEAFF

V gene: TRBV12-3/TRBV12-4
D gene: TRBD1
CDR3 protein: CASSRDSYYEQYF

V gene: TRBV5-1
D gene: -
CDR3 protein: CASSLNTNTDTQYF